A selection of T cell receptor beta chains follows, all from one sample in a study of molecular identifiers for immune sequencing clone quantification. TCRdb analysed the PCR reads with MiXCR anew, one entry per CDR3 protein. The repertoire holds around 460,000 distinct CDR3 sequences, with about 25% as singletons. The specimen sequenced was naive CD8+ T cells from blood, with Jurkat cell RNA spiked in. Source of these receptors: a human donor in good health. Some libraries in this study had Jurkat cell RNA spiked in. Each CDR3 is given with its conserved first and last residue. A D gene is named only where the DNA matches it firmly. Expanded clones get a size class; other rows say once, few or many, or leave the size out.

size	V	J	D	CDR3	DNA
-	TRBV7-9	TRBJ2-5	TRBD2	CASSPSGLTGTRSQETQYF	TGTGCCAGCAGTCCCAGCGGACTTACCGGGACTAGAAGCCAAGAGACCCAGTACTTC
-	TRBV28	TRBJ2-2	TRBD1	CASSLWTGSYTGELFF	TGTGCCAGCAGCTTATGGACAGGATCATACACCGGGGAGCTGTTTTTT
few	TRBV6-2/TRBV6-3	TRBJ1-5	-	CASSYWETAPNQPQHF	TGTGCCAGCAGTTACTGGGAAACCGCCCCTAATCAGCCCCAGCATTTT
many	TRBV5-1	TRBJ2-5	TRBD2	CASSGTSGTQETQYF	TGCGCCAGCAGCGGGACTAGCGGGACCCAAGAGACCCAGTACTTC
many	TRBV5-1	TRBJ2-7	TRBD1	CASSPGTGTYEQYF	TGCGCCAGCAGCCCCGGGACAGGAACCTACGAGCAGTACTTC
few	TRBV6-6	TRBJ1-5	-	CASSSGEQPQHF	TGTGCCAGCAGTTCTGGTGAGCAGCCCCAGCATTTT
-	TRBV27	TRBJ2-7	-	CASSFGSDYEQYF	TGTGCCAGCAGTTTTGGGAGTGACTACGAGCAGTACTTC
-	TRBV11-2	TRBJ2-3	-	CARPHTPDTQYF	TGTGCCCGCCCCCACACCCCAGATACGCAGTATTTT
-	TRBV5-3	TRBJ2-5	TRBD1	CAKNAGGISLETQYF	TGTGCCAAGAACGCAGGGGGCATCTCTTTGGAGACCCAGTACTTC
few	TRBV9	TRBJ1-5	-	CASSVEEYSNQPQHF	TGTGCCAGCAGCGTAGAGGAATATAGCAATCAGCCCCAGCATTTT
few	TRBV12-3/TRBV12-4	TRBJ2-7	-	CASRSRTGTTYEQYF	TGTGCCAGCAGATCCAGGACAGGGACTACCTACGAGCAGTACTTC
few	TRBV6-5	TRBJ1-1	-	CASSYPPGTEAFF	TGTGCCAGCAGTTACCCCCCTGGCACTGAAGCTTTCTTT
many	TRBV29-1	TRBJ1-1	-	CSVEVAVPPYEAFF	TGCAGCGTTGAAGTGGCGGTTCCTCCTTATGAAGCTTTCTTT
many	TRBV28	TRBJ2-3	-	CASSFVSTDTQYF	TGTGCCAGCAGTTTTGTTAGCACAGATACGCAGTATTTT
-	TRBV2	TRBJ2-1	TRBD1	CASAEGTGLIEQFF	TGTGCCAGCGCCGAGGGGACAGGCCTTATTGAGCAGTTCTTC
many	TRBV9	TRBJ2-2	-	CASSVGGAGGELFF	TGTGCCAGCAGCGTAGGCGGCGCCGGCGGGGAGCTGTTTTTT
many	TRBV13	TRBJ2-3	-	CASSMYADTQYF	TGTGCCAGCAGCATGTATGCGGATACGCAGTATTTT
many	TRBV7-9	TRBJ1-1	-	CASTNPGQAEAFF	TGTGCCAGCACTAACCCGGGGCAGGCCGAAGCTTTCTTT
-	TRBV6-2/TRBV6-3	TRBJ2-6	-	CASSPAWGTHSGANVLTF	TGTGCCAGCTCCCCAGCCTGGGGGACCCACTCTGGGGCCAACGTCCTGACTTTC
-	TRBV3-1	TRBJ2-1	TRBD1	CASSKLGQGINEQFF	TGTGCCAGCAGCAAACTCGGACAGGGTATCAATGAGCAGTTCTTC
few	TRBV4-1	TRBJ2-3	-	CASSHRQGGLTDTQYF	TGCGCCAGCAGCCACCGGCAGGGGGGACTCACAGATACGCAGTATTTT
-	TRBV18	TRBJ2-5	-	CASSPISGQETQYF	TGTGCCAGCTCACCGATAAGCGGACAAGAGACCCAGTACTTC
few	TRBV5-6	TRBJ2-7	-	CASSWQYEQYF	TGTGCCAGCAGCTGGCAGTACGAGCAGTACTTC
-	TRBV10-1	TRBJ1-5	TRBD1	CASSEFSGTGGRQPQHF	TGCGCCAGCAGTGAGTTTTCCGGGACAGGGGGGAGGCAGCCCCAGCATTTT
few	TRBV11-2	TRBJ2-5	-	CASSRGIKASQETQYF	TGTGCCAGCAGCCGAGGGATCAAAGCCTCCCAAGAGACCCAGTACTTC
many	TRBV20-1	TRBJ2-3	TRBD2	CSARGLAAVEYF	TGCAGTGCTAGAGGACTAGCGGCCGTGGAGTATTTT
-	TRBV5-1	TRBJ1-4	-	CASSLSRRGASGKLFF	TGCGCCAGCAGCCTGAGCCGACGGGGAGCCTCGGGGAAACTGTTTTTT
-	TRBV6-5	TRBJ1-2	-	CASSYYREASYGYTF	TGTGCCAGCAGTTACTACAGGGAGGCCAGCTATGGCTACACCTTC
-	TRBV24-1	TRBJ2-2	TRBD1	CATGTGRTGELCF	TGTGCCACCGGGACAGGGCGCACCGGGGAGCTGTGTTTT
many	TRBV7-9	TRBJ2-3	TRBD1	CASSFRPGQTYTDTQYF	TGTGCCAGCAGCTTCCGCCCGGGACAGACATACACAGATACGCAGTATTTT
-	TRBV19	TRBJ2-7	TRBD1	CACSPGQVSYEQYF	TGTGCCTGTAGTCCCGGACAGGTATCCTACGAGCAGTACTTC
-	TRBV6-5	TRBJ2-3	-	CASGYERATDTQYF	TGTGCCAGCGGTTATGAGAGGGCGACAGATACGCAGTATTTT
-	TRBV5-1	TRBJ2-7	-	CASSLGHPNYEQYF	TGCGCCAGCAGCTTGGGTCACCCGAACTACGAGCAGTACTTC
-	TRBV27	TRBJ1-5	-	CASSLGGENQPQHF	TGTGCCAGCAGTTTAGGCGGGGAAAATCAGCCCCAGCATTTT
few	TRBV27	TRBJ2-3	-	CASSLGGTYTDTQYF	TGTGCCAGCAGTTTAGGTGGGACTTACACAGATACGCAGTATTTT
few	TRBV6-4	TRBJ2-1	TRBD2	CASSLLAGSSYNEQFF	TGTGCCAGCAGTCTCCTAGCGGGAAGCTCCTACAATGAGCAGTTCTTC
-	TRBV7-9	TRBJ2-5	-	CASNGGRGETQYF	TGTGCCAGCAATGGGGGCCGGGGGGAGACCCAGTACTTC
-	TRBV20-1	TRBJ2-5	-	CSANLPPEGLETQYF	TGCAGTGCCAATCTCCCCCCGGAAGGGTTGGAGACCCAGTACTTC
many	TRBV4-1	TRBJ2-2	TRBD1	CASSQHRGRFTGELFF	TGCGCCAGCAGCCAACACAGGGGGCGCTTCACCGGGGAGCTGTTTTTT
many	TRBV5-8	TRBJ2-3	TRBD2	CASTPSAGLAGTQYF	TGTGCCAGCACCCCGTCGGCCGGACTAGCCGGTACGCAGTATTTT
-	TRBV4-3	TRBJ2-5	TRBD2	CASSQDTSGQNQETQYF	TGCGCCAGCAGCCAAGATACTAGCGGACAAAACCAAGAGACCCAGTACTTC
-	TRBV5-4	TRBJ2-7	TRBD1	CASSRDRFSYEQYF	TGTGCCAGCAGCAGGGACAGGTTTTCCTACGAGCAGTACTTC
-	TRBV7-2	TRBJ2-3	-	CASSLSVGWGTDTQYF	TGTGCCAGCAGCTTATCTGTCGGATGGGGCACAGATACGCAGTATTTT
-	TRBV24-1	TRBJ2-1	-	CATSMRGGFYNEQFF	TGTGCCACCAGCATGAGGGGGGGCTTCTACAATGAGCAGTTCTTC
-	TRBV19	TRBJ1-1	-	CASSIDLMTEAFF	TGTGCCAGTAGTATAGATCTAATGACTGAAGCTTTCTTT
many	TRBV29-1	TRBJ1-2	TRBD1	CSVQTGDSYGYTF	TGCAGCGTTCAGACAGGGGATAGCTATGGCTACACCTTC
-	TRBV4-2	TRBJ1-1	-	CASSQRGSGMNTEAFF	TGTGCCAGCAGCCAACGGGGTTCAGGAATGAACACTGAAGCTTTCTTT
-	TRBV12-3/TRBV12-4	TRBJ2-3	TRBD1	CASRTDRGASETDTQYF	TGTGCCAGCAGAACCGACAGGGGCGCGTCGGAAACAGATACGCAGTATTTT
-	TRBV4-3	TRBJ2-2	-	CASSHLGFTGELLF	TGCGCCAGCAGCCATCTGGGATTCACCGGGGAGCTGCTTTTT
-	TRBV7-9	TRBJ2-7	TRBD2	CASSQENPGTSSDNEQYF	TGTGCCAGCAGCCAAGAGAACCCCGGGACTAGTTCTGACAACGAGCAGTACTTC
-	TRBV19	TRBJ2-3	TRBD2	CASSISAGGESDRQYF	TGTGCCAGTAGTATCTCAGCGGGGGGGGAATCAGATAGGCAGTATTTT
many	TRBV5-4	TRBJ1-2	TRBD1	CASSLLGQTRNYGYTF	TGTGCCAGCAGCTTGCTGGGACAGACTCGAAACTATGGCTACACCTTC
many	TRBV28	TRBJ1-4	-	CASSFSADGREKLFF	TGTGCCAGCAGTTTCTCGGCAGATGGCCGGGAAAAACTGTTTTTT
-	TRBV12-3/TRBV12-4	TRBJ1-4	-	CAGSEAGKDEKLFF	TGTGCCGGCAGTGAAGCAGGGAAGGATGAAAAACTGTTTTTT
few	TRBV4-1	TRBJ2-7	TRBD2	CASSQDVGLAGFATAAYF	TGCGCCAGCAGCCAAGATGTCGGTCTAGCGGGATTCGCTACGGCCGCGTACTTC
-	TRBV20-1	TRBJ2-3	-	CSARDPPRRLGAPDTQYF	TGCAGTGCTAGAGATCCCCCCCGGAGATTAGGGGCCCCAGATACGCAGTATTTT
-	TRBV6-6	TRBJ2-5	-	CASSHADTQETQYF	TGTGCCAGCAGTCACGCGGACACCCAAGAGACCCAGTACTTC
many	TRBV7-9	TRBJ1-1	-	CASSLTPLGSEAFF	TGTGCCAGCAGCTTAACTCCTTTAGGCTCTGAAGCTTTCTTT